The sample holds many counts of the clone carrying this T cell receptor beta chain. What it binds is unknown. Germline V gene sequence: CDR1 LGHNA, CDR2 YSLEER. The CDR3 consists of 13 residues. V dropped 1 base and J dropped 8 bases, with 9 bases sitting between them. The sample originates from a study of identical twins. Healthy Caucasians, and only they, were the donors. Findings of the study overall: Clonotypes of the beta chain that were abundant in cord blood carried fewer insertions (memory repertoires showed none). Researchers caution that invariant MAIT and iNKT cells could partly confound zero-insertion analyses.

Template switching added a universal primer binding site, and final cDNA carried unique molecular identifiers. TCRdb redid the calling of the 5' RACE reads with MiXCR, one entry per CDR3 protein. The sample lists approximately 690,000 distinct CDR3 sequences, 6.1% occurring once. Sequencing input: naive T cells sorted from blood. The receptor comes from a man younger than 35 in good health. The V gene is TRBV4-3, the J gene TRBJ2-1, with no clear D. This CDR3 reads CASSQVNRDEQFF. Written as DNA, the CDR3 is TGCGCCAGCAGCCAAGTGAACCGCGATGAGCAGTTCTTC.